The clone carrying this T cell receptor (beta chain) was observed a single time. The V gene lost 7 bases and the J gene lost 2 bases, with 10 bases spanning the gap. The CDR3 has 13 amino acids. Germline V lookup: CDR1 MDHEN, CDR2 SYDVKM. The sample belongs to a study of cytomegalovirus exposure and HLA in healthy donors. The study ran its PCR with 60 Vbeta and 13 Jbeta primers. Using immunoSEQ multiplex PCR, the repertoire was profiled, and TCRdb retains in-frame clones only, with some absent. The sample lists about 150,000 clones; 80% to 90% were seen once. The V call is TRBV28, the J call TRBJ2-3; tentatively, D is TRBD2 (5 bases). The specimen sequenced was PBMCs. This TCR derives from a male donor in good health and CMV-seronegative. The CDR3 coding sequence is TGTGCCAGCAAAGAGGGCCCCACAGATACGCAGTATTTT. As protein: CASKEGPTDTQYF.